This entry lists 19 T cell receptor beta chains sequenced from one sample in a study of blood T cell repertoires in COVID-19. Sequencing was performed with immunoSEQ multiplex PCR; in TCRdb, only in-frame clones are kept and a portion is missing. This table holds roughly 84,000 clones, about 73% found once. The sequenced sample was peripheral blood. These receptors were taken from a man between 60 and 75 years old with COVID-19, enrolled during active disease.

This clone was seen only a few times. The CDR3 protein is CASTRPGSSYEQYF. The CDR3 DNA is TGTGCCAGCACCCGCCCGGGGAGCTCCTACGAGCAGTACTTC. The chain couples TRBV7-8 to TRBJ2-7; weak D call: TRBD2 (5 bases). Germline loops: CDR1 SGHVS, CDR2 FQNEAQ. Trimming cost V 7 bases and J 0 bases, with 13 bases left between them. The CDR3 length is 14 residues. Supplemented by reference TRBV7-8 and TRBJ2-7, the full variable domain reads GAGVSQSPRYKVAKRGQDVALRCDPISGHVSLFWYQQALGQGPEFLTYFQNEAQLDKSGLPSDRFFAERPEGSVSTLKIQRTQQEDSAVYLCASTRPGSSYEQYFGPGTRLTVT.

This clone came up a few times. This chain connects TRBV5-4 to TRBJ2-7, with 7 bases aligning to TRBD2. Trimming at V came to 0 bases and at J to 3 bases, leaving 6 bases not matched to a gene. The CDR3 extends over 15 amino acids. Germline CDR1 and CDR2: SGHNT and YYREEE (reference sequence). As DNA, the CDR3 is TGTGCCAGCAGCTTGGTAGGCGGGGGAGGCTACGAGCAGTACTTC. It specifies CASSLVGGGGYEQYF.

This chain joins TRBV19 and TRBJ2-7; the D is unclear. Germline V gene lookup returns CDR1 LNHDA and CDR2 SQIVND (reference sequence). CDR3 length equals 17 residues. V was shortened by 3 bases and J by 0 bases, with 18 bases between the two germline ends. The CDR3, as DNA: TGTGCCAGTAGTATCTCTAGGAACACTCCTAGCTCCTACGAGCAGTACTTC. It translates to CASSISRNTPSSYEQYF.

CDR3 protein: CASSQGFQETQYF. CDR3 DNA sequence: TGTGCCAGCAGCCAGGGATTCCAAGAGACCCAGTACTTC. The chain links TRBV5-4 to TRBJ2-5; perhaps TRBD1 as D (5 bases). The CDR3 is made up of 13 amino acids. Germline assignment: CDR1 SGHNT and CDR2 YYREEE (reference sequence). Trimming cost V 4 bases and J 1 base, with 8 bases left between them.

The chain uses TRBV18 and TRBJ2-3, with 10 bases fitting TRBD2. The CDR3 has 16 amino acids. Trimming cost V 0 bases and J 4 bases; bases outside gene matches: 4. Germline CDR1 reads KGHSH; CDR2 reads LQKENI. The CDR3, as DNA: TGTGCCAGCTCACCACCAATTAGCGGGGGGTCAGATACGCAGTATTTT. Amino acids: CASSPPISGGSDTQYF.

A word on this clone: Distinct nucleotide sequences in the sample also encode this CDR3. The chain has TRBV5-1 and TRBJ2-3; 9 bases match TRBD2. The germline V gene encodes CDR1 SGHRS and CDR2 YFSETQ. The V and J ends lost 1 base and 0 bases, in that order; junction bases with no gene match: 0. The CDR3 spans 15 residues. CDR3 in DNA: TGCGCCAGCAGCTTGCTAGCGGGGAGCACAGATACGCAGTATTTT. This translates into CASSLLAGSTDTQYF. The whole variable domain, filled in from reference TRBV5-1 and TRBJ2-3, reads KAGVTQTPRYLIKTRGQQVTLSCSPISGHRSVSWYQQTPGQGLQFLFEYFSETQRNKGNFPGRFSGRQFSNSRSEMNVSTLELGDSALYLCASSLLAGSTDTQYFGPGTRLTVL.

This clone showed up just a few times. The J gene is TRBJ1-5, the V gene TRBV5-1; 9 nucleotides agree with TRBD1. Germline CDR1 and CDR2: SGHRS and YFSETQ. V lost 3 bases and J lost 3; bases outside the gene matches: 4. The length of the CDR3 is 15 residues. In nucleotides, the CDR3 is TGCGCCAGCAGCTCGGGGGACAGGGACAATCAGCCCCAGCATTTT. Its translation: CASSSGDRDNQPQHF.

The J gene is TRBJ1-6, the V gene TRBV19; tentative D call: TRBD1 (6 bases). Germline-derived CDR1 and CDR2 are LNHDA and SQIVND (reference sequence). The CDR3 length is 14 residues. V lost 7 bases to trimming and J lost 6 bases, with 13 bases between them. CDR3 in DNA: TGTGCCAGTAAAGTGGGACAACCTAATTCACCCCTCCACTTT. This translates into CASKVGQPNSPLHF.

The chain couples TRBV18 to TRBJ1-2, with TRBD1 matching 8 bases. J lost 8 bases, V lost 6 bases, and 8 bases had no gene match. CDR3 size: 13 residues. Germline CDR1 KGHSH, CDR2 LQKENI. The CDR3 protein is CASSPRTGSGYTF. CDR3 nucleotide sequence: TGTGCCAGCTCGCCTAGGACAGGGTCAGGCTACACCTTC. The full variable domain, its missing parts supplied by reference TRBV18 and TRBJ1-2, is NAGVMQNPRHLVRRRGQEARLRCSPMKGHSHVYWYRQLPEEGLKFMVYLQKENIIDESGMPKERFSAEFPKEGPSILRIQQVVRGDSAAYFCASSPRTGSGYTFGSGTRLTVV.

The chain joins TRBV19 to TRBJ1-3; 9 bases agree with TRBD1. Per germline, CDR1 LNHDA and CDR2 SQIVND (reference sequence). The CDR3 contains 19 residues. The J segment lost 0 bases and the V segment lost 8 bases, leaving 17 bases of the junction unmatched. The CDR3 DNA follows: TGTGCCAGTGGTACAGGGGGCCACACTCCTGCGAACTCTGGAAACACCATATATTTT. Translation: CASGTGGHTPANSGNTIYF. The full variable domain, rest sourced from reference TRBV19 and TRBJ1-3, is DGGITQSPKYLFRKEGQNVTLSCEQNLNHDAMYWYRQDPGQGLRLIYYSQIVNDFQKGDIAEGYSVSREKKESFPLTVTSAQKNPTAFYLCASGTGGHTPANSGNTIYFGEGSWLTVV.

V gene TRBV7-2 combines with J gene TRBJ2-2; 8 bases agree with TRBD2. The junction had 13 bases not matched to a gene; V was cut back by 2 bases and J by 8 bases. This CDR3 contains 17 residues. Germline V CDR1 and CDR2: SGHTA, FQGNSA. DNA of the CDR3: TGTGCCAGCAGCTTAAGAAAGTTTGCGGGGGGTGCGGGGGAGCTGTTTTTT. This codes for CASSLRKFAGGAGELFF.

This clone showed up just a few times. The chain joins TRBV6-2 or TRBV6-3 to TRBJ2-7; D is uncertain. CDR3 length: 14 residues. Deletions cut 3 bases from V and 4 bases from J, with 13 bases between. Per germline, CDR1 MNHEY and CDR2 SVGEGT. The CDR3 coding sequence is TGTGCCAGCAGTTATGCCAGCGAATCGTACGAGCAGTACTTC. Amino acid sequence: CASSYASESYEQYF.

This clone was seen a few times. This rearrangement joins TRBV19 to TRBJ1-4; no firm D call. Germline CDR1 is LNHDA and CDR2 is SQIVND (reference sequence). Deletions cut 6 bases from V and 3 bases from J, with 8 bases between. CDR3 length: 13 amino acids. This CDR3 reads CASRTRANEKLFF. DNA of the CDR3: TGTGCCAGTAGGACGCGGGCTAATGAAAAACTGTTTTTT. The entire variable domain, with the rest obtained from reference TRBV19 and TRBJ1-4, is as follows: DGGITQSPKYLFRKEGQNVTLSCEQNLNHDAMYWYRQDPGQGLRLIYYSQIVNDFQKGDIAEGYSVSREKKESFPLTVTSAQKNPTAFYLCASRTRANEKLFFGSGTQLSVL.

This chain links TRBV7-3 with TRBJ1-5; unclear D gene. Trimming pared 4 bases from V and 3 bases from J, leaving 7 bases between. CDR3 size: 13 residues. Germline CDR1 SGHTA, CDR2 FQGTGA. The CDR3 DNA follows: TGTGCCAGCAGCTCTCGTCCCAATCAGCCCCAGCATTTT. This sequence encodes CASSSRPNQPQHF.

CDR3 DNA: TGCGCCAGCAGCTTGGGACCAGGGGCTAACTATGGCTACACCTTC. This gives the protein CASSLGPGANYGYTF. The gene calls are TRBV5-1 and TRBJ1-2; D possibly corresponds to TRBD1 (6 bases). CDR3 size: 15 residues. V was cut by 0 bases and J by 0 bases, with 9 bases left in between. Germline V gene sequence: CDR1 SGHRS, CDR2 YFSETQ.

As DNA, the CDR3 is TGCGCCAGCAGCCCTAGGAAGGGGGAGACCCAGTACTTC. It translates to CASSPRKGETQYF. The chain links TRBV5-1 to TRBJ2-5, with D maybe TRBD1 (5 bases). The V end lost 4 bases, the J end lost 5 bases, and 12 bases lay between the germline ends. CDR3 size: 13 residues. The germline CDR1 and CDR2 sequences are SGHRS and YFSETQ.

By share, this clone counts as medium-sized (0.01 to 0.1%). V gene TRBV9 combines with J gene TRBJ1-2; D possibly corresponds to TRBD1 (6 bases). Germline V gene sequence: CDR1 SGDLS, CDR2 YYNGEE. Trimming shortened V by 4 bases and J by 7 bases, and 14 bases separated the two germline ends. The CDR3 length is 13 residues. The CDR3 loop is CASSPGGDTGYTF. In DNA, the CDR3 is TGTGCCAGCAGCCCGGGGGGGGACACTGGCTACACCTTC.

The chain carries TRBV5-8 and TRBJ2-3; 7 bases match TRBD2. The V and J ends lost 7 bases and 2 bases, in that order; junction bases with no gene match: 7. The CDR3 loop spans 14 amino acids. CDR1 is SGHTS, CDR2 YDEGEE, per germline. The CDR3 region is CASRERDTTDTQYF. The CDR3 DNA is TGTGCCAGCCGGGAGCGGGATACCACAGATACGCAGTATTTT.

The gene calls are TRBV19 and TRBJ1-4; no firm D call. Germline lookup yields CDR1 LNHDA and CDR2 SQIVND (reference sequence). V was cut by 9 bases and J by 0 bases, with 14 bases left in between. This CDR3 comprises 15 residues. The CDR3 region has the DNA TGTGCCAGCAGTCCACGGTTTTCAACTAATGAAAAACTGTTTTTT. Protein sequence: CASSPRFSTNEKLFF. The variable domain in full, completed from reference TRBV19 and TRBJ1-4, reads DGGITQSPKYLFRKEGQNVTLSCEQNLNHDAMYWYRQDPGQGLRLIYYSQIVNDFQKGDIAEGYSVSREKKESFPLTVTSAQKNPTAFYLCASSPRFSTNEKLFFGSGTQLSVL.